This entry lists 21 T cell receptor beta chains sequenced from one sample in a study of blood T cell repertoires in COVID-19. The protocol was immunoSEQ multiplex PCR, while the TCRdb copy is restricted to in-frame clones and leaves out a portion. The data contain more than 90,000 clones, around 90% of them singletons. The material sequenced was peripheral blood. The receptors were sampled from a human donor in a cohort sampled during active COVID-19.

V is TRBV7-9 and J is TRBJ2-1, with a weak D call TRBD1 (6 bases). Trimming took 4 bases from V and 8 from J, leaving 9 bases between them. Per germline, CDR1 SEHNR and CDR2 FQNEAQ (reference sequence). CDR3 length: 12 amino acids. The CDR3 coding sequence is TGTGCCAGCAGCTCACAGGGTCATGAGCAGTTCTTC. Protein product: CASSSQGHEQFF.

This rearrangement joins TRBV14 to TRBJ2-7; TRBD2 matches at 10 bases. Germline V lookup: CDR1 SGHDN, CDR2 FVKESK. The CDR3 contains 16 residues. Trimming cost V 4 bases and J 2 bases; bases outside gene matches: 8. CDR3 residues: CASSPWASGSTYEQYF. The CDR3 nucleotides are TGTGCCAGCAGCCCCTGGGCTAGCGGGAGCACCTACGAGCAGTACTTC.

This sequence joins TRBV4-1 and TRBJ2-7, with TRBD1 matching over 7 bases. CDR1 and CDR2 (germline): MGHRA, YSYEKL. The CDR3 spans 14 residues. Losses at the gene ends were 4 bases for V and 0 bases for J; bases not matched to a gene: 3. CDR3 nucleotide sequence: TGCGCCAGCAGCCCGACAGGGAACTCCTACGAGCAGTACTTC. This codes for CASSPTGNSYEQYF.

This clone has only one observation. The V gene is TRBV5-1, the J gene TRBJ2-2, with TRBD1 identical over 7 bases. The CDR3 spans 14 residues. CDR1 SGHRS and CDR2 YFSETQ come from the germline V gene. V was pared by 7 bases and J by 1 base, with 4 bases of the junction left unmatched. The CDR3 DNA sequence: TGCGCCAGCTCCAGACAGGGGAACACCGGGGAGCTGTTTTTT. Amino acid sequence: CASSRQGNTGELFF.

A few counts support this clone. The chain couples TRBV27 to TRBJ1-3, with D perhaps matching TRBD1 (6 bases). The CDR3 spans 21 residues. Germline V lookup: CDR1 MNHEY, CDR2 SMNVEV (reference sequence). V was clipped by 4 bases and J by 0 bases, with 28 bases between them. CDR3 amino acids: CASSSSDSYLSVAHSGNTIYF. The DNA for the CDR3 is TGTGCCAGCAGTTCCTCGGACAGCTACCTATCAGTTGCTCACTCTGGAAACACCATATATTTT.

The V and J genes are TRBV11-2 and TRBJ1-2; possible D gene TRBD1, 5 bases. CDR1 is SGHAT and CDR2 is FQNNGV in the germline V gene. Trimming left V 0 bases short and J 7 bases short, with 21 bases between. The CDR3 runs 17 residues. The CDR3 reads CASSLEFQGRAKSGYTF. Written as DNA, the CDR3 is TGTGCCAGCAGCTTAGAATTCCAAGGCAGGGCAAAATCTGGCTACACCTTC.

The chain couples TRBV6-4 to TRBJ1-2; TRBD1 matches at 12 bases. V shed 3 bases and J 3 bases; nucleotides not matched to a gene: 5. Germline-derived CDR1 and CDR2 are MRHNA and SNTAGT. The CDR3 loop spans 16 amino acids. This CDR3 reads CASSEGTGGPYYGYTF. The CDR3 DNA reads TGTGCCAGCAGTGAGGGGACAGGGGGCCCGTACTATGGCTACACCTTC.

This clone has a single count. This sequence joins TRBV29-1 and TRBJ2-7, with D perhaps TRBD2 (6 bases). This CDR3 region has 15 residues. V lost 6 bases, J lost 0 bases, and 18 bases lay in between. The germline gives CDR1 SQVTM, CDR2 ANQGSEA. The CDR3, as DNA: TGCAGCGTCGTCGATGAGGGAGCGGGCTCCTACGAGCAGTACTTC. This codes for CSVVDEGAGSYEQYF.

The chain has TRBV11-3 and TRBJ2-5; perhaps TRBD2 as D (7 bases). From germline, CDR1 is SGHNT and CDR2 YENEEA. Trimming pared 0 bases from V and 4 bases from J, leaving 15 bases between. The CDR3 length is 16 residues. In DNA form, the CDR3 reads TGTGCCAGCAGCTTAGATGGGCGCGGGGGCATAGAGACCCAGTACTTC. Its translation: CASSLDGRGGIETQYF. The complete variable domain, with remaining parts taken from reference TRBV11-3 and TRBJ2-5, reads EAGVVQSPRYKIIEKKQPVAFWCNPISGHNTLYWYLQNLGQGPELLIRYENEEAVDDSQLPKDRFSAERLKGVDSTLKIQPAELGDSAVYLCASSLDGRGGIETQYFGPGTRLLVL.

The chain combines TRBV5-1 with TRBJ2-1; the match to TRBD1 covers 8 bases. V dropped 0 bases and J dropped 4; count of bases not matched to a gene: 3. Germline V gene data show CDR1 as SGHRS and CDR2 as YFSETQ. The CDR3 consists of 15 residues. The CDR3 is CASSLGGTGYNEQFF. CDR3 nucleotides: TGCGCCAGCAGCTTGGGGGGGACAGGTTACAATGAGCAGTTCTTC.

V is TRBV7-2 and J is TRBJ1-5; D not certain. Between the trimmed V and J ends, which lost 2 bases and 5 bases, there was a span of 10 bases. This CDR3 spans 14 amino acids. Germline CDR1 and CDR2: SGHTA and FQGNSA. CDR3 coding DNA: TGTGCCAGCAGCTTACGCGGGAACGATCAGCCCCAGCATTTT. Its protein is CASSLRGNDQPQHF.

CDR3 in amino acids: CASSSGTGGESRETQYF. CDR3 sequence (DNA): TGCGCCAGCAGTTCCGGGACAGGGGGCGAGAGCCGAGAGACCCAGTACTTC. V is TRBV5-1 and J is TRBJ2-5, with 12 nucleotides matching TRBD1. This CDR3 has 17 amino acids. V was pared by 5 bases and J by 4 bases, with 12 bases of the junction left unmatched. CDR1 is SGHRS and CDR2 is YFSETQ in the germline V gene.

The gene calls are TRBV5-1 and TRBJ2-4; the match to TRBD1 covers 8 bases. Germline CDR1 is SGHRS and CDR2 is YFSETQ. There are 17 residues in the CDR3. The V gene end was trimmed by 0 bases and the J gene end by 0 bases; junction bases not matched to a gene: 5. The DNA for the CDR3 is TGCGCCAGCAGCTTGGTGTCAGGGGGCGAAGCCAAAAACATTCAGTACTTC. Protein product: CASSLVSGGEAKNIQYF.

V is TRBV19 and J is TRBJ2-3; 10 bases agree with TRBD2. CDR3 length: 16 amino acids. V shed 5 bases and J 4 bases; nucleotides not matched to a gene: 9. Germline lookup yields CDR1 LNHDA and CDR2 SQIVND (reference sequence). The CDR3 protein is CASSPRSGGAADTQYF. In DNA, the CDR3 is TGTGCCAGTAGTCCCCGAAGCGGGGGGGCGGCAGATACGCAGTATTTT.

This chain links TRBV7-9 with TRBJ2-2, with D tentatively TRBD1 (6 bases). CDR3 size: 19 residues. The germline V and J ends were trimmed by 4 bases and 2 bases, with 23 bases remaining between them. CDR1 and CDR2 (germline): SEHNR, FQNEAQ (reference sequence). The CDR3 coding sequence is TGTGCCAGCAGCTCTCCGGGACACCCTCCCGGCCAAAACACCGGGGAGCTGTTTTTT. Protein product: CASSSPGHPPGQNTGELFF.

V gene TRBV12-3 or TRBV12-4 combines with J gene TRBJ1-1, with a tentative D call TRBD1 (5 bases). CDR3 length: 13 amino acids. Trimming stripped 5 bases from V and 5 bases from J, with 12 bases between. The CDR3 nucleotides are TGTGCCAGCAGTGTCAATGGGGGGACTGAAGCTTTCTTT. Its translation: CASSVNGGTEAFF.

The chain has TRBV6-5 and TRBJ1-5, with no clear D. CDR1 MNHEY and CDR2 SVGAGI come from the germline V gene. With 2 bases removed from V and 1 base from J, the gap between germline ends came to 6 bases. This CDR3 contains 14 residues. Here the CDR3 DNA reads TGTGCCAGCAGTTACGCCCAGAGCAATCAGCCCCAGCATTTT. Amino acids: CASSYAQSNQPQHF.

The chain uses TRBV6-5 and TRBJ2-1; TRBD2 aligns across 14 bases. The CDR3 runs 13 residues. CDR1 MNHEY and CDR2 SVGAGI come from the germline V gene. The ends lost 6 bases at V and 10 bases at J; junction bases unmatched: 2. CDR3 sequence reads: CASSRTSGREQFF. CDR3 nucleotide sequence: TGTGCCAGCAGCCGGACTAGCGGGAGGGAGCAGTTCTTC.

The chain uses TRBV5-5 and TRBJ2-3; D is unresolved. The CDR3 covers 13 residues. Germline V gives CDR1 SGHKS, CDR2 YYEKEE (reference sequence). With 0 bases removed from V and 3 bases from J, the gap between germline ends came to 5 bases. CDR3 in amino acids: CASSLAVTDTQYF. The CDR3 coding sequence is TGTGCCAGCAGCTTGGCCGTAACAGATACGCAGTATTTT.

The V call is TRBV11-3, the J call TRBJ2-5; TRBD2 matches at 10 bases. The J segment lost 4 bases and the V segment lost 5 bases, leaving 10 bases of the junction unmatched. This CDR3 comprises 16 residues. Germline loops: CDR1 SGHNT, CDR2 YENEEA. The CDR3 DNA is TGTGCCAGCAGCCCCGGTGTAGCGGGGGGTGGAGAGACCCAGTACTTC. Amino acid sequence: CASSPGVAGGGETQYF.

The chain is built from TRBV7-2 and TRBJ2-5, with 7 bases fitting TRBD2. The CDR3 sequence is 15 residues long. The V gene's germline CDR1 is SGHTA and CDR2 FQGNSA. Trimming removed 5 bases from V and 6 bases from J; junction bases left unmatched: 12. CDR3 in amino acids: CASSEGSAGLKTQYF. In DNA form, the CDR3 reads TGTGCCAGCAGCGAAGGGTCGGCGGGACTAAAGACCCAGTACTTC.